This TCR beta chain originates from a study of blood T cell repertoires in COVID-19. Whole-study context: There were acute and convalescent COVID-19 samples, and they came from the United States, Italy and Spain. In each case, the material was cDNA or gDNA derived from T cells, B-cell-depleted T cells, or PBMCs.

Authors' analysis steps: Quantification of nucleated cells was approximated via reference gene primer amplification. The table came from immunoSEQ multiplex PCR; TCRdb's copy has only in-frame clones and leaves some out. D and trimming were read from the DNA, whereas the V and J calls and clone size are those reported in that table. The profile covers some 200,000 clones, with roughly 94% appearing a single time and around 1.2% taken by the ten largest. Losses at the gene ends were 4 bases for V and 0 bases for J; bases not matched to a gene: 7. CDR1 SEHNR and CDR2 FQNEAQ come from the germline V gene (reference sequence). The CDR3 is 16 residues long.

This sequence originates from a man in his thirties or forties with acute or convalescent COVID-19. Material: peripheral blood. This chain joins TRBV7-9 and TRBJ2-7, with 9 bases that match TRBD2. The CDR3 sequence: CASSSAGGRVSYEQYF. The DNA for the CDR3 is TGTGCCAGCAGCTCGGCGGGCGGGAGGGTCTCCTACGAGCAGTACTTC.